What follows is one T cell receptor beta chain and its context. As yet, its antigen is unknown. Sequenced by immunoSEQ multiplex PCR; TCRdb stores in-frame clones only, minus some. Here the sample spans 90,000 to 120,000 clones, approximately 86% being singletons. This record comes from a study of graft-versus-host responses after intestinal transplantation. Overall study findings and caveats: Among recipient marrow samples, GvH clones were found; some appeared first in ileum or blood.

The clonotype was recovered from a human donor who was the organ donor for an intestinal transplant. Specimen: unstimulated CD4+ T cells sorted from spleen or lymph node cells, collected before transplant.

The CDR3 region has the DNA TGTGCCAGCAGTTACCACGCCGGGACGACTAAAAACATTCAGTACTTC. Amino acids: CASSYHAGTTKNIQYF. This chain joins TRBV6-5 and TRBJ2-4, with D perhaps matching TRBD1 or TRBD2 (5 bases each). Per germline, CDR1 MNHEY and CDR2 SVGAGI. The V end was cut by 2 bases, the J end by 4 bases, with 15 bases between. The CDR3 spans 16 residues.